This T cell receptor beta chain is from a study of tissue T cells after allogeneic stem cell transplantation. Method: immunoSEQ multiplex PCR; TCRdb's copy keeps in-frame clones and lacks some. The sample includes approximately 6,100 clones, around two fifths of them seen just once. This clone has more than one count but fewer than ten. Antigen: not known. The listed genes are named as in mouse. The CDR3 is cut off 1 residue early in the read; its end comes from the germline J gene. Findings and limits, study-wide: Within patients, tissue anatomy strongly shaped TCR repertoire composition. Motif-based clustering found tissue-specific repertoire signatures shared across patients, though few clones were shared. Some tissue clones might be persisting host cells; their alloreactivity or antigen specificity was not determined.

Documented time point: mouse harvest day 7 after allogeneic transplant. Each mouse received 10^7 T-cell-depleted marrow cells plus 10^6 splenic CD5+ T cells by tail vein. This mouse GVHD model was MHC-mismatched B6 to BALB/c, profiled day 7 or 14. This CDR3 has 15 residues. Trimming cost V 2 bases and J 0 bases, with 11 bases left between them. The germline gives CDR1 NSHNY, CDR2 SYGAGN. The chain uses TRBV13-1 and TRBJ1-2; D is uncertain. The sequence was collected from a female BALB/c mouse given C57BL/6 T cells with graft-versus-host disease after an allogeneic hematopoietic cell transplant. The sequencing input was skin. CDR3 DNA (partial): TGTGCCAGCAGTGACGGGGAAATTGCAAACTCCGACTACACC. It encodes CASSDGEIANSDYT. The complete CDR3 sequence is CASSDGEIANSDYTF.